This TCR beta chain comes out of a study of beta chain features in type 1 diabetes. This CDR3 has 15 residues. Per the germline V gene, CDR1 is SGDLS and CDR2 is YYNGEE. V lost 2 bases, J lost 1 base, and 10 bases lay in between. Every bit of the isolated RNA underwent reverse transcription, so sequencing read expressed TCRB transcripts. The protocol was immunoSEQ multiplex PCR, while the TCRdb copy is restricted to in-frame clones and leaves out a portion. The data show 130,000 to 150,000 clones, about 7% seen once. The sequenced sample was central memory CD4+ T cells from blood. The chain combines TRBV9 with TRBJ2-1; D is perhaps TRBD2 (6 bases). The sequence was obtained from a woman aged 25 to 45 in good health. The CDR3 is CASSVEGRSYNEQFF. CDR3 coding DNA: TGTGCCAGCAGCGTGGAGGGGAGGTCCTACAATGAGCAGTTCTTC.